The entry below describes one T cell receptor (beta chain). Trimming cost V 2 bases and J 7 bases; bases outside gene matches: 5. Germline CDR1 and CDR2: LGHNA and YNFKEQ. This CDR3 has 15 residues. This entry is derived from a study of blood T cell repertoires in COVID-19. As for the study in general: COVID-19 samples from acute and convalescent phases originated in the United States, Italy and Spain. PBMCs, B-cell-depleted T cells, or T cells provided the cDNA or gDNA that made up the material.

Original data processing: It was from reference gene primer amplification that nucleated cell counts were estimated. Using immunoSEQ multiplex PCR, the repertoire was profiled, and TCRdb retains in-frame clones only, with some absent. That table supplies the V and J calls and clone size; D and trimming were determined from the DNA. This table has 300,000 or so clones, around 86% appearing once. The sample consisted of peripheral blood. The chain has TRBV4-2 and TRBJ1-6, with 7 positions matching TRBD1. The clonotype was recovered from a man aged 50-59 years with active or convalescent COVID-19. In nucleotides, the CDR3 is TGTGCCAGCAGCCAACAAAAGGGACAGAATTCACCCCTCCACTTT. Its translation is CASSQQKGQNSPLHF.